This T cell receptor (beta chain) was observed in a study of blood T cell repertoires in COVID-19. About the study: Donors in the United States, Italy and Spain gave samples during acute or convalescent COVID-19. T cells, B-cell-depleted T cells, or PBMCs provided the cDNA or gDNA that served as material.

The germline V gene encodes CDR1 SNHLY and CDR2 FYNNEI. The CDR3 covers 16 residues. The trim removed 4 bases at V and 9 bases at J, leaving 14 bases unmatched. In the authors' workflow: Amplification of reference gene primers was used by the study to estimate nucleated cell counts. Profiling relied on immunoSEQ multiplex PCR, and the TCRdb table lists in-frame clones only, not all of them. That table is the source of V, J and clone size, and D and trimming were worked out from the DNA. The sample lists 95,000 to 150,000 clones; around 82% were seen once. The V and J genes are TRBV2 and TRBJ1-5; TRBD1 aligns across 8 bases. This clonotype was obtained from a man older than 75 with active or convalescent COVID-19. Sequencing was carried out using peripheral blood. CDR3 DNA: TGTGCCAGCAGTGGAGGGTCAGGGGGCCTCCCACGGCCCCAGCATTTT. It encodes CASSGGSGGLPRPQHF.